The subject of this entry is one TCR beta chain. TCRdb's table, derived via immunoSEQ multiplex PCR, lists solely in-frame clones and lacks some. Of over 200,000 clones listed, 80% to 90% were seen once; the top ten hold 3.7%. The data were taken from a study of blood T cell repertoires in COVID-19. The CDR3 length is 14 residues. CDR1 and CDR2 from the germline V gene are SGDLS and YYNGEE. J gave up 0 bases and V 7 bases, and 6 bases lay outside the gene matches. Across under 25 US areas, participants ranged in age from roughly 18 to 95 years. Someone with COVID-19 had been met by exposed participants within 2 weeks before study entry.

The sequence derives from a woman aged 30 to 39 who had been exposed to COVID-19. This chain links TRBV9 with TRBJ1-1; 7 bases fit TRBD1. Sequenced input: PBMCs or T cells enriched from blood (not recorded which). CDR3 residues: CASSSGTVNTEAFF. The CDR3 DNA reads TGTGCCAGCTCGTCTGGGACAGTGAACACTGAAGCTTTCTTT.